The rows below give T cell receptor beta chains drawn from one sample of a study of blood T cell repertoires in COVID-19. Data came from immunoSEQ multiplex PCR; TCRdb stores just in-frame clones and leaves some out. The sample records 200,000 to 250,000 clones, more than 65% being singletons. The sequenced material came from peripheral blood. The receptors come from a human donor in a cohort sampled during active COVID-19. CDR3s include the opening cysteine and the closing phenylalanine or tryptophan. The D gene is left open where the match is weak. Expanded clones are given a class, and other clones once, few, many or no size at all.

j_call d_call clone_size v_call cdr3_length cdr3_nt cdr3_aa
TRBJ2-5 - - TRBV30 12 TGTGCCTGGAGAGCGGAGGCCGAGACCCAGTACTTC CAWRAEAETQYF
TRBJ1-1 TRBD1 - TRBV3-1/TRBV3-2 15 TGTGCCAGCAGCCAAGAGGGACAGGCGAGGGCTGAAGCTTTCTTT CASSQEGQARAEAFF
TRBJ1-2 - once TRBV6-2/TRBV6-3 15 TGTGCCAGCAGTTACGCGTCGGTGTCCCTATATGGCTACACCTTC CASSYASVSLYGYTF
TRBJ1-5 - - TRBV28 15 TGTGCCAGCAGTACCGCGAGGGCAGGCAATCAGCCCCAGCATTTT CASSTARAGNQPQHF
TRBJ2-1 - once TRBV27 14 TGTGCCAGCAGTTTATCTCTTCGGTACAATGAGCAGTTCTTC CASSLSLRYNEQFF
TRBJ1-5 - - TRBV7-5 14 TGTGCCAGAAGCTTGCGTCGAAGCAATCAGCCCCAGCATTTT CARSLRRSNQPQHF
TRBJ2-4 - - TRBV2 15 TGTGCCAGCGGAGAACGGGTGCTAGCCAAAAACATTCAGTACTTC CASGERVLAKNIQYF
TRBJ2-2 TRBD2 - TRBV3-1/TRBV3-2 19 TGTGCCAGCAGCCTCACACGGGGTAGCGGGAGGGCCGGCACCGGGGAGCTGTTTTTT CASSLTRGSGRAGTGELFF
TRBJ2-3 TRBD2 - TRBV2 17 TGTGCCAGCAGTGAAAGGGAACTAGCGGGAGTTGCAGATACGCAGTATTTT CASSERELAGVADTQYF
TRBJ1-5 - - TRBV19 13 TGTGCCAGTAGTATAGACAGGCCCGGGCCCCAGCATTTT CASSIDRPGPQHF
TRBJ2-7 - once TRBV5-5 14 TGTGCCAGCAGGATCGGGACTGCACACTTCGAGCAGTACTTC CASRIGTAHFEQYF
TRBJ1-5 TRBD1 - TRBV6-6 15 TGTGCCAGCAGTTACAGGACAGGGGGCAATCAGCCCCAGCATTTT CASSYRTGGNQPQHF
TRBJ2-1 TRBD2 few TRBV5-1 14 TGCGCCAGCAGCTTGGGGCTAGCGGGAGGGCCCGAGTTCTTC CASSLGLAGGPEFF
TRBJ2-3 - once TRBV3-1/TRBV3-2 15 TGTGCCAGCAGCCGGCTAGCCGGGCTTTTAGATACGCAGTATTTT CASSRLAGLLDTQYF
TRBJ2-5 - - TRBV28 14 TGTGCCAGCAGACAGTCCTTCCCACTGGAGACCCAGTACTTC CASRQSFPLETQYF
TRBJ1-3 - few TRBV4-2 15 TGTGCCAGCAGCCAGACTACTGGGTCTGGAAACACCATATATTTT CASSQTTGSGNTIYF
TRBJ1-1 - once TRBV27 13 TGTGCCAGCAGTTGGGGGGGGAACACTGAAGCTTTCTTT CASSWGGNTEAFF
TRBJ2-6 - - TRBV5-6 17 TGTGCCAGCAGCCCTTGGCGGTTAAGCTCTGGGGCCAACGTCCTGACTTTC CASSPWRLSSGANVLTF
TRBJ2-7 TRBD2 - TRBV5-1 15 TGCGCCAGCAGTACCCGGACTAGCGGAGGGGACGAGCAGTACTTC CASSTRTSGGDEQYF
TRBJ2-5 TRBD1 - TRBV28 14 TGTGCCAGCAGTTCACCAGACAGGGGGGAGACCCAGTACTTC CASSSPDRGETQYF
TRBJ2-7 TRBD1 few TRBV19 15 TGTGCCAGTAGTATAACCGGGACAGGGACCTACGAGCAGTACTTC CASSITGTGTYEQYF
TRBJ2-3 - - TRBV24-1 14 TGTGCCACCAGTGACTACAGGGACACAGATACGCAGTATTTT CATSDYRDTDTQYF
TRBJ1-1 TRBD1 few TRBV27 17 TGTGCCAGCAGTATCGACAGGGGGAGCTCAGGTCCAGCTGAAGCTTTCTTT CASSIDRGSSGPAEAFF
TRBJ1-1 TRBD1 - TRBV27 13 TGTGCCAGCAGTTCCGGACAGGGTAATGAAGCTTTCTTT CASSSGQGNEAFF
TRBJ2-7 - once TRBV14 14 TGTGCCAGCAGCCAACCAGGCAGGGCACACGAGCAGTACTTC CASSQPGRAHEQYF
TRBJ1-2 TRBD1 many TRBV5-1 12 TGCGCCAGCAGCGCGGGACAGCATGGCTACACCTTC CASSAGQHGYTF
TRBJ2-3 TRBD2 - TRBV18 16 TGTGCCAGCTCACCACGCGGGAGGGCCGAGGGAGATACGCAGTATTTT CASSPRGRAEGDTQYF
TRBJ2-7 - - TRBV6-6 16 TGTGCCAGCAGTTCCTCAACGGGACTTGGAACGGCCGAGCAGTACTTC CASSSSTGLGTAEQYF
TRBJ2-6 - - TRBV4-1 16 TGCGCCAGCAGCCGAAGGGGAACAGCTGGGGCCAACGTCCTGACTTTC CASSRRGTAGANVLTF
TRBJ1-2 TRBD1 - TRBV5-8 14 TGTGCCAGCAGCTTGTTCAGGGGGCTTAATGGCTACACCTTC CASSLFRGLNGYTF
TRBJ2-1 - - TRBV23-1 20 TGCGCCAGCAGTCCCAAAGCTTGGGCCACGCCCCACCGCTCCTACAATGAGCAGTTCTTC CASSPKAWATPHRSYNEQFF
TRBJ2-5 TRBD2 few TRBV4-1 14 TGCGCCAGCAGCCAAGGCGGGAGGGAAGAGACCCAGTACTTC CASSQGGREETQYF
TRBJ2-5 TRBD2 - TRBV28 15 TGTGCCAGCACTATTAGGCGGGAGGTCCAAGAGACCCAGTACTTC CASTIRREVQETQYF
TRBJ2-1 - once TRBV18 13 TGTGCCAGCTCACTCTCCACGGTCAATGAGCAGTTCTTC CASSLSTVNEQFF
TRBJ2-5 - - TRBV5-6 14 TGTGCCAGCAGCTTGAAAGGGGGAGAGGAGACCCAGTACTTC CASSLKGGEETQYF
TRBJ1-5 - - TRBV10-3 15 TGTGCCATCAGTGAAATGGGAGGTGGCAATCAGCCCCAGCATTTT CAISEMGGGNQPQHF
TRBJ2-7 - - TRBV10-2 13 TGCGCCAGCAGGCCGACTGTCTCCTACGAGCAGTACTTC CASRPTVSYEQYF
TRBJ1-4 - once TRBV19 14 TGTGCCGGCGCTCCGACAGGCCCGAAAGAAAAACTGTTTTTT CAGAPTGPKEKLFF
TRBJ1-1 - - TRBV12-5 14 TGTGCTAGTGGTACAGGACGGCCGAACACTGAAGCTTTCTTT CASGTGRPNTEAFF
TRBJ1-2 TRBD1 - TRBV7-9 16 TGTGCCAGCAGCTTAGGGTGGGAGACAGGGAACTATGGCTACACCTTC CASSLGWETGNYGYTF
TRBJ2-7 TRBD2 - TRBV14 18 TGTGCCAGCAGCTCCACCGGGACTAGCGGGTTAATGGCCTACGAGCAGTACTTC CASSSTGTSGLMAYEQYF
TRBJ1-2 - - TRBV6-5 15 TGTGCCAGCAGTCCACCGGGTGCAAGGGAGGATGGCTACACCTTC CASSPPGAREDGYTF
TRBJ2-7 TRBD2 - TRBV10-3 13 TGTGCCATCAGTCTAGCGGACTCCTACGAGCAGTACTTC CAISLADSYEQYF
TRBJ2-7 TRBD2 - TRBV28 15 TGTGCCAGCAGGGCGACTAGCGGGGGATCCTACGAGCAGTACTTC CASRATSGGSYEQYF
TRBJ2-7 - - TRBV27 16 TGTGCCAGCAGTTTAACCTCTAGCACAATCTCCTACGAGCAGTACTTC CASSLTSSTISYEQYF
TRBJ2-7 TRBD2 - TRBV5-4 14 TGTGCCAGCAGAACGGGACTAGAGGGAACCGAGCAGTACTTC CASRTGLEGTEQYF
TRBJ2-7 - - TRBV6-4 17 TGTGCCAGCAGTGACTCGATGGGGCAGGCCCGACCCTACGAGCAGTACTTC CASSDSMGQARPYEQYF
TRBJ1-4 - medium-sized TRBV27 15 TGTGCCAGCAGTTCCTCAGGGGCGGCTAATGAAAAACTGTTTTTT CASSSSGAANEKLFF
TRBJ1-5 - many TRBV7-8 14 TGTGCCAGCAGCTTAGGAGGGAGGGATCAGCCCCAGCATTTT CASSLGGRDQPQHF